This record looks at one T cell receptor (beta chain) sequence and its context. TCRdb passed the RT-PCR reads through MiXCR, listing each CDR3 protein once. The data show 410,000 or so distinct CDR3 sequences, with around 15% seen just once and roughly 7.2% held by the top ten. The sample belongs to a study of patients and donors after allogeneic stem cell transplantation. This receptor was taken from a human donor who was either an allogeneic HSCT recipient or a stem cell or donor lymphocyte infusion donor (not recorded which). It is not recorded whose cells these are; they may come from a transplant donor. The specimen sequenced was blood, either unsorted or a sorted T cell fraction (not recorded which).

CDR3 DNA: TGTGCCAGCAGTCTGCCCGGGACACTCTACGAGCAGTACTTC. It specifies CASSLPGTLYEQYF. The chain carries TRBV12-3 or TRBV12-4 and TRBJ2-7; perhaps TRBD1 as D (6 bases). The CDR3 has 14 residues. Trimming shortened V by 5 bases and J by 3 bases, and 14 bases separated the two germline ends.